A single sample gave rise to the 10 T cell receptor beta chains below, sequenced in a study of type 1 regulatory T cells. Study outcomes and limitations: Compared with non-type 1 regulatory T cells, type 1 regulatory T cells showed a more restricted TCR repertoire.

These receptors' targets are unknown. TCRdb passed the reads through MiXCR, listing each CDR3 protein once. The profile shows about 69,000 distinct CDR3 sequences, around 21% of them singletons. Sequenced input: cultured type 1 regulatory T (Tr1) cells, either the whole culture or a sorted fraction (not recorded which). The receptors stem from a human donor in good health.

This clonotype was observed a handful of times. This chain joins TRBV20-1 and TRBJ2-5; no reliable D call. In germline, CDR1 is DFQATT, CDR2 SNEGSKA (reference sequence). The CDR3 is 11 amino acids. Trimming removed 8 bases from V and 5 bases from J, with 12 bases in between. This CDR3 is CSSPSSETQYF. CDR3 DNA sequence: TGCAGTTCCCCCTCGTCGGAGACCCAGTACTTC.

This chain connects TRBV27 to TRBJ1-1; D unclear. V was trimmed by 0 bases and J by 2 bases, leaving 4 bases between them. The length of the CDR3 is 13 residues. CDR1 and CDR2 (germline): MNHEY, SMNVEV (reference sequence). DNA of the CDR3: TGTGCCAGCAGTTTATCGAGAAACACTGAAGCTTTCTTT. Translation gives CASSLSRNTEAFF.

The chain recombines TRBV5-1 with TRBJ2-3, with D perhaps TRBD2 (6 bases). The CDR3 extends over 14 amino acids. The V gene's germline CDR1 is SGHRS and CDR2 YFSETQ. V lost 5 bases and J 14 bases, leaving 24 bases between the germline ends. The CDR3 bases are TGCGCCAGCAGGATTTCAACCGGACTACCAAAGCCGTATTTT. Amino acids: CASRISTGLPKPYF. The full variable domain, with the rest looked up from reference TRBV5-1 and TRBJ2-3, is KAGVTQTPRYLIKTRGQQVTLSCSPISGHRSVSWYQQTPGQGLQFLFEYFSETQRNKGNFPGRFSGRQFSNSRSEMNVSTLELGDSALYLCASRISTGLPKPYFGPGTRLTVL.

V usage is TRBV21-1 and J usage is TRBJ2-1; whether TRBD2, the table's D call, matches the DNA was not checked. TRBV21-1 is assigned pseudogene status. The CDR3 contains 17 residues. CDR3: CASSKATSGGSYNEQFF. In DNA form, the CDR3 reads TGTGCCAGCAGCAAGGCTACTAGCGGGGGCTCCTACAATGAGCAGTTCTTC.

The chain links TRBV5-5 to TRBJ2-2; 7 bases are shared with TRBD1. The CDR3 has 17 amino acids. Looked up from germline, CDR1 is SGHKS and CDR2 is YYEKEE (reference sequence). With V trimmed by 1 base and J by 4 bases, 10 bases remained unmatched. The chain's CDR3 is CASSLQGTASSTGELFF. CDR3 sequence (DNA): TGTGCCAGCAGCTTGCAGGGGACAGCGTCATCCACCGGGGAGCTGTTTTTT.

This clonotype was seen a few times. The chain employs TRBV4-1 and TRBJ2-4; TRBD2 agrees at 11 bases. Unmatched junction bases numbered 2, after V lost 1 base and J lost 0 bases. Germline CDR1 MGHRA, CDR2 YSYEKL. The CDR3 contains 17 residues. The CDR3 DNA sequence: TGCGCCAGCAGCCAAGGACTAGCGGGATCAGCCAAAAACATTCAGTACTTC. Translating gives CASSQGLAGSAKNIQYF.

This chain links TRBV12-3 or TRBV12-4 with TRBJ2-7, with D hard to call. Trimming removed 5 bases at V and 5 bases at J, with 10 bases between. The CDR3 has 12 residues. In nucleotides, the CDR3 is TGTGCCAGCAGTCCCCGGTCGGACGAGCAGTACTTC. Translating gives CASSPRSDEQYF.

This clonotype was recorded a few times. The chain is built from TRBV18 and TRBJ2-1; TRBD2 matches 7 bases. The CDR3 covers 15 residues. J was trimmed by 7 bases and V by 6 bases; bases with no gene match: 12. The V gene's germline CDR1 is KGHSH and CDR2 LQKENI. CDR3 loop: CASSEGLTRRNEQFF. CDR3 nucleotide sequence: TGTGCCAGCTCCGAGGGACTAACCCGTAGGAATGAGCAGTTCTTC.

The chain employs TRBV20-1 and TRBJ2-7; D is unclear. Looked up from germline, CDR1 is DFQATT and CDR2 is SNEGSKA (reference sequence). The CDR3 consists of 11 residues. V was shortened by 1 base and J by 4 bases, with 5 bases between the two germline ends. The CDR3 region is CSARGRYEQYF. DNA for the CDR3: TGCAGTGCTAGAGGTCGGTACGAGCAGTACTTC.

V gene TRBV20-1 combines with J gene TRBJ2-4; TRBD1 matches 7 bases. Germline V gene lookup returns CDR1 DFQATT and CDR2 SNEGSKA (reference sequence). V lost 7 bases and J lost 15; bases outside the gene matches: 9. CDR3 length equals 10 residues. The CDR3 protein is CSVGEDRTYF. Written as DNA, the CDR3 is TGCAGTGTCGGTGAGGACAGGACGTACTTC.